What follows describes a single T cell receptor beta chain. Its antigen is currently unknown. The treatment here: oral pan-JAK inhibitor, 5-10 mg twice daily. Lesional scalp punch biopsies and peripheral blood came from alopecia areata patients. The researchers isolated CD4+ and CD8+ T cells from PBMCs by sorting. V was clipped by 4 bases and J by 7 bases, with 11 bases between them. The CDR3 is made up of 13 amino acids. Germline CDR1 SNHLY, CDR2 FYNNEI. These data belong to a study of CD8+ T cells in alopecia areata. The wider study: For the treated group, dosing was oral tofacitinib at 5 to 10 mg twice daily.

RNA was extracted and reverse transcribed into cDNA as the sequencing template. TCRdb's copy holds only in-frame clones and misses some; the assay was immunoSEQ multiplex PCR. The data hold 110,000 or so clones, with approximately 55% observed a single time. The study's findings and limits: Treatment with tofacitinib significantly lowered scalp clonality and reduced expanded CD8+ clones among the top 100.

This TCR derives from a human donor with alopecia areata. The source material was CD4+ T cells sorted from blood, sampled at week 24, from a patient treated with tofacitinib. V usage is TRBV2 and J usage is TRBJ1-5; D not resolved. CDR3 DNA: TGTGCCAGCAGTGCAGCAGAGGGACAGCCCCAGCATTTT. Protein: CASSAAEGQPQHF.